This entry concerns a single TCR beta chain. The CDR3 is 15 residues long. Germline trimming cut 4 bases from V and 8 bases from J; bases unmatched to any gene: 13. Germline V gives CDR1 SGHDN, CDR2 FVKESK. This sample stems from a study of sequential checkpoint blockade in melanoma. This sample's treatment: randomized to nivolumab then ipilimumab (arm A) or the reverse (arm B). The assay was immunoSEQ multiplex PCR, and TCRdb's table has in-frame clones only and misses some. The data hold about 7,300 clones, with about a quarter observed a single time. The TCR comes from a human donor with melanoma. The V and J genes are TRBV14 and TRBJ1-2; 7 bases are a match to TRBD1. This sample comprised tumor tissue (inferred from file names), obtained from a patient given nivolumab and ipilimumab in sequence. The DNA of the CDR3 is TGTGCCAGCAGCCCTGGGACAGCGCCGGGCTGGGGCTACACCTTC. Its translation: CASSPGTAPGWGYTF.